The T cell receptor beta chain under discussion was sequenced for a study of blood T cell repertoires in COVID-19. Background on the study: The United States, Italy and Spain supplied acute and convalescent COVID-19 samples. PBMCs, B-cell-depleted T cells, or T cells were the source of the cDNA or gDNA that made up the material.

V lost 0 bases to trimming and J lost 4 bases, with 14 bases between them. The CDR3 is made up of 16 amino acids. Per germline, CDR1 SGHRS and CDR2 YFSETQ. In the original processing: Reference gene primer amplification in the assay estimated nucleated cell counts. The protocol was immunoSEQ multiplex PCR, while the TCRdb copy is restricted to in-frame clones and leaves out a portion. The V and J calls and clone size come from that table; D and trimming were worked out from the DNA. This table holds a few hundred thousand clones, 70% to 90% found once. The rearrangement links TRBV5-1 to TRBJ2-1; D is uncertain. The sample comprised peripheral blood. This TCR derives from a man younger than 40 with active or convalescent COVID-19. In DNA form, the CDR3 reads TGCGCCAGCAGCTTGGTAGCCCAGTATGTTTACAATGAGCAGTTCTTC. As protein: CASSLVAQYVYNEQFF.